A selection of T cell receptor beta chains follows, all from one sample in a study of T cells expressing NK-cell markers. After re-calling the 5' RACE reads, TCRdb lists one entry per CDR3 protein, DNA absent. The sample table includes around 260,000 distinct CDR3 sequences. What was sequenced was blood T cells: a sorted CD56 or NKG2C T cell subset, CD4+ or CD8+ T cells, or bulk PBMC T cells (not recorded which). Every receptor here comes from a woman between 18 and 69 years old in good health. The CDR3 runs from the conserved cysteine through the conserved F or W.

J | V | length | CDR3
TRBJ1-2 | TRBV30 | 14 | CAWSVLGRNYGYTF
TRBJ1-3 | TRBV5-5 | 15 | CASSHGQLSGNTIYF
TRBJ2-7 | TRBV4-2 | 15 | CASSLHDREVSEQYF
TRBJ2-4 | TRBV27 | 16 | CASSSTSGRAANIQYF
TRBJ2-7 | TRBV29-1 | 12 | CSADRGQGEQYF
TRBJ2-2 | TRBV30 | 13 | CAWRKTVTGELFF
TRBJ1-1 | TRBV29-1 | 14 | CSATSPPEDTEAFF
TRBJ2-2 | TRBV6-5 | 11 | CASTQAGELFF
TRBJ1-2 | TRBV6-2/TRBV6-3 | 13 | CASGDRGRLGYTF
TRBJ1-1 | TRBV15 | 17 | CATSRGRTGPTGTEAFF
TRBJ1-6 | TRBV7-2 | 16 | CASSLDRASYNSPLHF
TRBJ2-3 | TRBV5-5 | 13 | CASSRGVTDTQYF